The next 26 T cell receptor beta chains were all read from a single sample in a study of blood T cell repertoires in COVID-19. Sequencing used immunoSEQ multiplex PCR; TCRdb keeps in-frame clones, though not all of them. The sample holds some 100,000 clones; 65% to 90% are singletons and the top ten take 2.7%. Sequencing used PBMCs or T cells enriched from blood (not recorded which). These receptors were taken from a woman in her forties or fifties who had recovered from COVID-19.

The chain is built from TRBV2 and TRBJ2-1, with D possibly matching TRBD1 (6 bases). The germline V gene encodes CDR1 SNHLY and CDR2 FYNNEI. Trimming removed 7 bases at V and 5 bases at J, with 15 bases between. The CDR3 extends over 14 amino acids. CDR3 protein: CASNLQGSNNEQFF. CDR3 coding DNA: TGTGCCAGCAATCTACAGGGTTCTAACAATGAGCAGTTCTTC.

This chain links TRBV6-6 with TRBJ1-1, with TRBD1 matching over 7 bases. With 6 bases clipped from V and 1 base from J, the junction kept 11 bases outside the gene matches. CDR1 is MNHNY, CDR2 SVGAGI, per germline (reference sequence). There are 16 residues in the CDR3. For the CDR3, the DNA is TGTGCCAGCAGGCGACAGGGCCGGGGACAGAACACTGAAGCTTTCTTT. Its protein product is CASRRQGRGQNTEAFF.

The rearrangement joins TRBV7-9 to TRBJ2-1, with D perhaps TRBD2 (6 bases). Germline values: CDR1 SEHNR, CDR2 FQNEAQ (reference sequence). Trimming shortened V by 1 base and J by 8 bases, and 9 bases separated the two germline ends. There are 13 residues in the CDR3. The CDR3 here is CASSLEPGDEQFF. The CDR3 region has the DNA TGTGCCAGCAGCTTAGAACCGGGGGATGAGCAGTTCTTC.

The V call is TRBV9, the J call TRBJ2-2, with 7 bases fitting TRBD1. The J segment lost 4 bases and the V segment lost 3 bases, leaving 3 bases of the junction unmatched. Germline V gene sequence: CDR1 SGDLS, CDR2 YYNGEE. The CDR3 runs to 14 residues. CDR3 loop: CASSARQGTGELFF. CDR3 bases: TGTGCCAGCAGCGCTAGACAGGGCACCGGGGAGCTGTTTTTT.

The chain's CDR3 is CASSWNSNSPLHF. CDR3 DNA: TGTGCCAGCAGCTGGAACAGTAATTCACCCCTCCACTTT. The chain combines TRBV12-3 or TRBV12-4 with TRBJ1-6; D gene ambiguous. There are 13 residues in the CDR3. V was shortened by 6 bases and J by 6 bases, with 9 bases between the two germline ends.

The chain joins TRBV3-1 (or the pseudogene TRBV3-2) to TRBJ2-1; 8 bases align to TRBD1. The length of the CDR3 is 17 residues. Germline V lookup: CDR1 LGHDT, CDR2 YNNKEL (reference sequence). Trimming at V came to 1 base and at J to 12 bases, leaving 17 bases not matched to a gene. Here the CDR3 reads CASSQVHGQGALIRQFF. The CDR3 region has the DNA TGTGCCAGCAGCCAAGTTCATGGGCAGGGGGCGCTGATTAGGCAGTTCTTC.

The chain has TRBV6-1 and TRBJ1-5; D gene unclear. The CDR3 runs 13 residues. Germline assignment: CDR1 MNHNS and CDR2 SASEGT. Trimming stripped 0 bases from V and 7 bases from J, with 7 bases between. The CDR3: CASSEALRQPQHF. DNA for the CDR3: TGTGCCAGCAGTGAAGCGTTGAGGCAGCCCCAGCATTTT.

The chain uses TRBV30 and TRBJ2-1, with a weak D call TRBD2 (7 bases). With 0 bases removed from V and 9 bases from J, the gap between germline ends came to 12 bases. Germline lookup yields CDR1 GTSNPN and CDR2 SVGIG (reference sequence). The CDR3 loop spans 13 amino acids. The CDR3 nucleotides read TGTGCCTGGAGTGTACAGAGGGGGGGTGAGCAGTTCTTC. It codes for CAWSVQRGGEQFF.

The chain joins TRBV5-1 to TRBJ2-2; possible D gene TRBD2, 6 bases. Looked up from germline, CDR1 is SGHRS and CDR2 is YFSETQ. This CDR3 spans 14 amino acids. V shed 7 bases and J shed 5 bases, with 15 bases lying between them. The DNA for the CDR3 is TGCGCCAGCGGTACCGGGACTGCAACCGGGGAGCTGTTTTTT. Protein: CASGTGTATGELFF.

In its sample, this clone was seen a few times. The chain carries TRBV5-6 and TRBJ2-5, with 7 positions matching TRBD1. The CDR3 has 14 residues. V shed 4 bases, J shed 3 bases, and the junction held 6 bases outside the gene matches. CDR1 is SGHDT and CDR2 is YYEEEE in the germline V gene. CDR3 protein: CASSPRQGKETQYF. The DNA for the CDR3 is TGTGCCAGCAGCCCACGACAGGGCAAAGAGACCCAGTACTTC.

This clone was detected a few times. This chain joins TRBV6-6 and TRBJ2-2, with TRBD2 matching 11 bases. The V and J ends lost 5 bases and 5 bases, in that order; junction bases with no gene match: 10. Per the germline V gene, CDR1 is MNHNY and CDR2 is SVGAGI (reference sequence). This CDR3 is 17 amino acids long. The CDR3 DNA reads as TGTGCCAGCAGTCCTAATAGCGGGAGGGCTCGTACCGGGGAGCTGTTTTTT. This sequence encodes CASSPNSGRARTGELFF.

V gene TRBV11-3 combines with J gene TRBJ2-1, with D maybe TRBD2 (5 bases). The V gene's germline CDR1 is SGHNT and CDR2 YENEEA. V lost 2 bases, J lost 0 bases, and 8 bases lay in between. The CDR3 length is 15 residues. In nucleotides, the CDR3 is TGTGCCAGCAGCTTACGGGGAAGCTCCTACAATGAGCAGTTCTTC. This encodes CASSLRGSSYNEQFF.

The CDR3 region is CASNFGAYGYTF. The CDR3 DNA follows: TGTGCCAGCAACTTTGGGGCCTATGGCTACACCTTC. The chain couples TRBV5-8 to TRBJ1-2, with a possible D match to TRBD1 (5 bases). Trimming took 6 bases from V and 4 from J, leaving 10 bases between them. This CDR3 is 12 amino acids long. Germline values: CDR1 SGHTS, CDR2 YDEGEE.

For the CDR3, the DNA is TGTGCCAGCAGCTTAATCGGAGGCCCCTACAATGAGCAGTTCTTC. Translated: CASSLIGGPYNEQFF. The rearrangement uses TRBV7-3 and TRBJ2-1; D perhaps matches TRBD2 (5 bases). Germline V gene lookup returns CDR1 SGHTA and CDR2 FQGTGA. The V end lost 1 base, the J end lost 2 bases, and 9 bases lay between the germline ends. The CDR3 length is 15 residues.

The CDR3 reads CASSLDEPPYEQYF. CDR3 DNA sequence: TGCGCCAGCAGCTTGGATGAGCCGCCCTACGAGCAGTACTTC. This rearrangement joins TRBV5-1 to TRBJ2-7, with D hard to call. The CDR3 contains 14 residues. CDR1 is SGHRS and CDR2 is YFSETQ in the germline V gene. The V end lost 0 bases, the J end lost 2 bases, and 9 bases lay between the germline ends.

This clone was counted between two and nine times. J is TRBJ2-7 and V is TRBV3-1 (or the pseudogene TRBV3-2); 9 nucleotides align to TRBD1. The CDR3 sequence is 12 residues long. Per the germline V gene, CDR1 is LGHDT and CDR2 is YNNKEL (reference sequence). Unmatched junction bases numbered 4, after V lost 7 bases and J lost 6 bases. CDR3 loop: CASKDRGPEQYF. The CDR3 region has the DNA TGTGCCAGCAAGGACAGGGGCCCCGAGCAGTACTTC.

The J gene is TRBJ2-7, the V gene TRBV12-3 or TRBV12-4; TRBD1 might be the D (6 bases). The CDR3 runs to 13 residues. V shed 6 bases and J shed 4 bases, with 13 bases lying between them. CDR3 in amino acids: CASRGDIRYEQYF. CDR3 coding DNA: TGTGCCAGCAGGGGGGACATTAGATACGAGCAGTACTTC.

This chain links TRBV9 with TRBJ1-2; 8 bases align to TRBD1. The trim removed 3 bases at V and 8 bases at J, leaving 6 bases unmatched. The germline V gene has CDR1 SGDLS and CDR2 YYNGEE. The CDR3 contains 13 residues. CDR3 in DNA: TGTGCCAGCAGCGCTCAGGGGGCGCGGGGCTACACCTTC. Protein product: CASSAQGARGYTF. Based on the CDR3 plus reference TRBV9 and TRBJ1-2, the full variable domain is DSGVTQTPKHLITATGQRVTLRCSPRSGDLSVYWYQQSLDQGLQFLIQYYNGEERAKGNILERFSAQQFPDLHSELNLSSLELGDSALYFCASSAQGARGYTFGSGTRLTVV.

The genes are TRBV30 and TRBJ1-2; the match to TRBD1 covers 7 bases. This CDR3 contains 12 residues. Per the germline V gene, CDR1 is GTSNPN and CDR2 is SVGIG (reference sequence). V gave up 0 bases and J gave up 10 bases; unmatched junction bases: 5. The CDR3 region is CAWSVQGKDYTF. The CDR3 nucleotides are TGTGCCTGGAGTGTACAGGGGAAAGACTACACCTTC.

The chain recombines TRBV4-1 with TRBJ1-2; tentative D call: TRBD1 (6 bases). CDR3 length equals 15 residues. CDR1 MGHRA and CDR2 YSYEKL come from the germline V gene. Between the trimmed V and J ends, which lost 0 bases and 8 bases, there was a span of 16 bases. The CDR3 loop reads CASSQDRAGAGGYTF. CDR3 nucleotides: TGCGCCAGCAGCCAAGATCGCGCAGGGGCTGGCGGCTACACCTTC.

V gene TRBV19 combines with J gene TRBJ2-7, with 13 positions matching TRBD2. Per the germline V gene, CDR1 is LNHDA and CDR2 is SQIVND (reference sequence). This CDR3 region has 15 residues. Trimming cost V 5 bases and J 5 bases; bases outside gene matches: 6. The CDR3 DNA reads as TGTGCCAGTAGTTCGGGGACTAGCGGGACGAACGAGCAGTACTTC. It codes for CASSSGTSGTNEQYF.

V usage is TRBV20-1 and J usage is TRBJ2-2; D might be TRBD1 (6 bases). This CDR3 region has 14 residues. Germline V gene lookup returns CDR1 DFQATT and CDR2 SNEGSKA (reference sequence). Trimming cost V 4 bases and J 5 bases, with 14 bases left between them. For the CDR3, the DNA is TGCAGTGCTACTGACAGGCTTAGAACCGGGGAGCTGTTTTTT. This sequence encodes CSATDRLRTGELFF.

The J gene is TRBJ1-6, the V gene TRBV27, with a possible D match to TRBD1 (6 bases). Germline V CDR1 and CDR2: MNHEY, SMNVEV (reference sequence). Trimming cost V 5 bases and J 5 bases, with 16 bases left between them. CDR3 length equals 16 residues. The CDR3 DNA sequence: TGTGCCAGCAGTCAGCCCGGGACACTTAATAATTCACCCCTCCACTTT. Amino acid sequence: CASSQPGTLNNSPLHF.

The CDR3 DNA is TGCAGTGCTAGTGCAGGGGGATGGTGGGATGAGCAGTTCTTC. Protein sequence: CSASAGGWWDEQFF. The chain links TRBV20-1 to TRBJ2-1; TRBD1 agrees at 7 bases. The CDR3 contains 14 residues. The V segment lost 3 bases and the J segment 8 bases; nucleotides outside the gene matches: 10. Germline CDR1 is DFQATT and CDR2 is SNEGSKA (reference sequence).

The V gene is TRBV30, the J gene TRBJ1-1; D unresolved. In germline, CDR1 is GTSNPN, CDR2 SVGIG (reference sequence). Trimming removed 2 bases from V and 2 bases from J, with 21 bases in between. The CDR3 is 17 amino acids. CDR3 DNA sequence: TGTGCCTGGAGTCGAGGCCAGCCGACCGTAGGAAACACTGAAGCTTTCTTT. This gives the protein CAWSRGQPTVGNTEAFF. The full variable domain, its missing parts supplied by reference TRBV30 and TRBJ1-1, is SQTIHQWPATLVQPVGSPLSLECTVEGTSNPNLYWYRQAAGRGLQLLFYSVGIGQISSEVPQNLSASRPQDRQFILSSKKLLLSDSGFYLCAWSRGQPTVGNTEAFFGQGTRLTVV.

This clone appeared once. This chain links TRBV6-5 with TRBJ2-2; tentatively, D is TRBD2 (5 bases). This CDR3 contains 15 residues. The germline CDR1 and CDR2 sequences are MNHEY and SVGAGI. Trimming stripped 6 bases from V and 6 bases from J, with 17 bases between. The DNA for the CDR3 is TGTGCCAGCAGAAGTAATGAGGTCGGGGCCGGGGAGCTGTTTTTT. Encoded protein: CASRSNEVGAGELFF.